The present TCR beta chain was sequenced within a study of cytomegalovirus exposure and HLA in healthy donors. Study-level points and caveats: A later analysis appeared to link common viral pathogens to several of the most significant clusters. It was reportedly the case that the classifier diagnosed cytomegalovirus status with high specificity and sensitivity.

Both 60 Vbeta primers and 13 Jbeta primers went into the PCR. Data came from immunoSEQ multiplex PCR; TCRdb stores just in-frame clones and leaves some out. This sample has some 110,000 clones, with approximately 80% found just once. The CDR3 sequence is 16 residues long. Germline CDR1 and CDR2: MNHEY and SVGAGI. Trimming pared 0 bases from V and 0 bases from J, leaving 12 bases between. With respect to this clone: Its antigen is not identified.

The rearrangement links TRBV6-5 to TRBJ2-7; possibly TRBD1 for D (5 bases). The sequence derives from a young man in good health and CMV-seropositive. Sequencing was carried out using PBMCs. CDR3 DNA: TGTGCCAGCAGTTACTCGCACCGGACACTCTCCTACGAGCAGTACTTC. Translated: CASSYSHRTLSYEQYF.